The 3 T cell receptor beta chains in this list originate from one sample, sequenced in a study of prognosis after radiotherapy for stage I lung cancer. The genomic DNA TCR beta CDR3 region underwent two rounds of multiplex PCR. The first PCR round targeted every TRBV and TRBJ gene with specific primers. Using its own MiXCR run on the multiplex PCR reads, TCRdb lists one record per CDR3 protein. The sample shows more than 30,000 distinct CDR3 sequences, roughly 40% of them seen only once. Sequences were derived from PBMCs, sampled before or after stereotactic body radiation therapy (not recorded which). Source of these receptors: a donor over 45 with non-small cell lung cancer.

The genes are TRBV15 and TRBJ2-1; TRBD1 agrees at 8 bases. This CDR3 spans 18 amino acids. Germline lookup yields CDR1 LNHNV and CDR2 YYDKDF (reference sequence). The ends lost 0 bases at V and 8 bases at J; junction bases unmatched: 15. The CDR3 bases are TGTGCCACCAGCAGAGATCTTCAGGGGGCTGAAGGAAGCGATGAGCAGTTCTTC. Its translation: CATSRDLQGAEGSDEQFF.

V usage is TRBV6-9 and J usage is TRBJ2-1; D gene unclear. Trimming removed 3 bases at V and 3 bases at J, with 21 bases between. This CDR3 is built from 18 residues. Germline CDR1 is MNHGY and CDR2 is SVAAGI. DNA for the CDR3: TGTGCCAGCAGTTACCCGACGACGGTACTTGCCTTCTACAATGAGCAGTTCTTC. Amino acids: CASSYPTTVLAFYNEQFF.

The rearrangement uses TRBV7-3 and TRBJ2-2; TRBD1 aligns across 7 bases. CDR1 is SGHTA and CDR2 is FQGTGA in the germline V gene. Trimming cost V 5 bases and J 5 bases; bases outside gene matches: 2. CDR3 length equals 13 residues. The CDR3 is CASSRDRTGELFF. The CDR3 region has the DNA TGTGCCAGCAGCAGGGACAGAACCGGGGAGCTGTTTTTT.